The present TCR beta chain was sequenced within a study of blood T cell repertoires in COVID-19. Across the study: From the United States, Italy and Spain came samples of acute and convalescent COVID-19. The analysed material was cDNA or gDNA that came from T cells, B-cell-depleted T cells, or PBMCs.

In the original workflow: Reference gene primers were amplified, and this amplification served to estimate nucleated cell counts. Produced via immunoSEQ multiplex PCR; TCRdb's table is partial and in-frame only. The V and J calls and the clone size are those of that table, but D and trimming were determined from the DNA. The sample holds some 270,000 clones, around nine tenths seen once. Trimming took 4 bases from V and 6 from J, leaving 15 bases between them. The germline V gene encodes CDR1 SGDLS and CDR2 YYNGEE. The CDR3 runs to 14 residues. V gene TRBV9 combines with J gene TRBJ2-3, with D possibly TRBD2 on 6 matching bases. Sequenced material: peripheral blood. The source of this sequence is a man aged 35 to 55 with active or convalescent COVID-19. The CDR3 DNA reads TGTGCCAGCAGCCTAGGGGACTCGGTTGATACGCAGTATTTT. Encoded protein: CASSLGDSVDTQYF.